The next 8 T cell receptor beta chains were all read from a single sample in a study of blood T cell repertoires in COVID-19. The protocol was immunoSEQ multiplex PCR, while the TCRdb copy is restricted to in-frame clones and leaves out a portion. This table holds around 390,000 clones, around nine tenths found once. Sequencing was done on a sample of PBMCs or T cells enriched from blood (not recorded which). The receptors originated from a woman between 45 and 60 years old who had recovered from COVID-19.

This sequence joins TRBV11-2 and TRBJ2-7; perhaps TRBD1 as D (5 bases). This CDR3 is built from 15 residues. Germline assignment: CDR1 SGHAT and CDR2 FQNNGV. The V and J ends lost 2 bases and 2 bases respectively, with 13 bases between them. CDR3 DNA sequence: TGTGCCAGCAGCTTAACGAGACAGTGGCCCTACGAGCAGTACTTC. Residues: CASSLTRQWPYEQYF.

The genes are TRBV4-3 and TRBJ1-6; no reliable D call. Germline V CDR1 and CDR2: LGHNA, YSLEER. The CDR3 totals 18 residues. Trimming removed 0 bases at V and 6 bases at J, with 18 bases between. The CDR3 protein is CASSQDLDRGVANSPLHF. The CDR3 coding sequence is TGCGCCAGCAGCCAAGATCTGGACCGGGGAGTAGCTAATTCACCCCTCCACTTT.

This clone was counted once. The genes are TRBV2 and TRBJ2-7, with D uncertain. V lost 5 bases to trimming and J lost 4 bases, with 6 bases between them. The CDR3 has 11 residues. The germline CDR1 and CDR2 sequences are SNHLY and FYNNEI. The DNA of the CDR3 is TGTGCCAGCAGTACAGAGTACGAGCAGTACTTC. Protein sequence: CASSTEYEQYF.

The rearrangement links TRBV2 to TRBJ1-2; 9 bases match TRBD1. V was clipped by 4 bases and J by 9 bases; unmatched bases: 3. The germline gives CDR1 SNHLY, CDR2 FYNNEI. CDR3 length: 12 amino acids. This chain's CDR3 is CASSGDRARYTF. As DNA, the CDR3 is TGTGCCAGCAGTGGGGACAGGGCCCGCTACACCTTC.

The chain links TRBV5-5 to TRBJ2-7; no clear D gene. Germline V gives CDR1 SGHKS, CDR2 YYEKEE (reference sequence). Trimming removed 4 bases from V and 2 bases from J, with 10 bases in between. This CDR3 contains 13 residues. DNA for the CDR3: TGTGCCAGCAGCGTAGGAGCAACCTACGAGCAGTACTTC. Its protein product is CASSVGATYEQYF.

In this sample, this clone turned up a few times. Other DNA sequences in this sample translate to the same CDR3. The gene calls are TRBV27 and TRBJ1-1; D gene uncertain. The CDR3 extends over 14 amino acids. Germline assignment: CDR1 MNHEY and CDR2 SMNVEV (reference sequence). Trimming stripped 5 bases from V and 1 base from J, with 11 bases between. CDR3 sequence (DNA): TGTGCCAGCAGTCTCGGAGGACCGAACACTGAAGCTTTCTTT. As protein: CASSLGGPNTEAFF.

This chain's CDR3 is CASSLGGTGGFHGYTF. As DNA, the CDR3 is TGTGCCAGCAGTTTGGGGGGGACAGGGGGCTTCCATGGCTACACCTTC. The chain uses TRBV6-5 and TRBJ1-2; 12 bases align to TRBD1. V lost 4 bases, J lost 6 bases, and 9 bases stayed unmatched. The CDR3 has 16 residues. The germline CDR1 and CDR2 sequences are MNHEY and SVGAGI.

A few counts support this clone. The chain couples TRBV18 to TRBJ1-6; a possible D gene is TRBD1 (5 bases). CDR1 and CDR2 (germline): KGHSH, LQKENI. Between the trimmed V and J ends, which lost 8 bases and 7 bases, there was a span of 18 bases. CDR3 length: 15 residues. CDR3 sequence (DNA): TGTGCCAGCCATAGTTCGGGACTGGTGAATTCACCCCTCCACTTT. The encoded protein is CASHSSGLVNSPLHF.